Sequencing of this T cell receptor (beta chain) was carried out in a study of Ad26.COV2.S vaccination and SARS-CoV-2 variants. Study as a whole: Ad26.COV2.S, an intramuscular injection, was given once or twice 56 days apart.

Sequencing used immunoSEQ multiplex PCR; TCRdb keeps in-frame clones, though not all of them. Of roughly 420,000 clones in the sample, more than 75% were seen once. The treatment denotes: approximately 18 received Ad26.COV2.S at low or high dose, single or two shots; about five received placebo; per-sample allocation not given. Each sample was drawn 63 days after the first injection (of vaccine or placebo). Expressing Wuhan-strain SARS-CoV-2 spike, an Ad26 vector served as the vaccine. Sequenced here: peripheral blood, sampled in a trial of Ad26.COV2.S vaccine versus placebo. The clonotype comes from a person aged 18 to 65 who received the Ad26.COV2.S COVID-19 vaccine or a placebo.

CDR3: CASSVGVRLATDTQYF. CDR3 in DNA: TGTGCCAGCAGCGTCGGAGTGCGACTGGCCACAGATACGCAGTATTTT. The rearrangement uses TRBV7-9 and TRBJ2-3; the D is unclear. This CDR3 has 16 amino acids. V was shortened by 5 bases and J by 2 bases, with 17 bases between the two germline ends. Germline values: CDR1 SEHNR, CDR2 FQNEAQ (reference sequence).